A selection of T cell receptor beta chains follows, all from one sample in a study of T cell repertoires in cytomegalovirus infection. MiXCR, run by TCRdb on the reads, gives a single entry per CDR3 protein. Counted here are about 260,000 distinct CDR3 sequences, about 13% occurring once; the ten biggest clones make up around 9.5%. Sequences were obtained from PBMCs. All receptors derive from a human donor in good health (CMV status not recorded). Some clones in this sample may be carry-over from other donors' samples. CDR3s include the opening cysteine and the closing phenylalanine or tryptophan. D genes are given only for firm matches. Not every row has a clone size; where given, it reads once, few, many or a size class.

D gene: -
J gene: TRBJ2-1
clone size: -
V gene: TRBV20-1
CDR3 protein: CSPFPDNEQFF
CDR3 DNA: TGCAGTCCCTTCCCCGACAATGAGCAGTTCTTC

D gene: -
J gene: TRBJ2-3
clone size: many
V gene: TRBV7-2
CDR3 protein: CASSLRLGALDTQYF
CDR3 DNA: TGTGCCAGCAGCTTGAGACTAGGCGCTTTAGATACGCAGTATTTT

D gene: -
J gene: TRBJ2-5
clone size: many
V gene: TRBV12-3/TRBV12-4
CDR3 protein: CASSPLARTQQETQYF
CDR3 DNA: TGTGCCAGCAGTCCCCTAGCCCGGACGCAGCAAGAGACCCAGTACTTC

D gene: -
J gene: TRBJ2-7
clone size: many
V gene: TRBV6-2/TRBV6-3
CDR3 protein: CASSPVLTTTYEQYF
CDR3 DNA: TGTGCCAGCAGTCCCGTCCTAACGACCACCTACGAGCAGTACTTC

D gene: -
J gene: TRBJ1-3
clone size: once
V gene: TRBV20-1
CDR3 protein: CSASPRTGNTIYF
CDR3 DNA: TGCAGTGCTAGTCCGAGAACGGGAAACACCATATATTTT

D gene: -
J gene: TRBJ2-5
clone size: few
V gene: TRBV29-1
CDR3 protein: CSAKGGSQETQYF
CDR3 DNA: TGCAGCGCAAAGGGGGGTTCCCAAGAGACCCAGTACTTC

D gene: -
J gene: TRBJ2-2
clone size: many
V gene: TRBV7-8
CDR3 protein: CASSPPYGSTGELFF
CDR3 DNA: TGTGCCAGCAGCCCCCCGTATGGATCCACCGGGGAGCTGTTTTTT

D gene: -
J gene: TRBJ2-1
clone size: -
V gene: TRBV24-1
CDR3 protein: CATSDPGRGSYNEQFF
CDR3 DNA: TGTGCCACCAGTGATCCGGGAAGGGGCTCCTACAATGAGCAGTTCTTC

D gene: -
J gene: TRBJ1-1
clone size: many
V gene: TRBV5-1
CDR3 protein: CASSRNVRGNTEAFF
CDR3 DNA: TGCGCCAGCAGCCGCAACGTCCGGGGGAACACTGAAGCTTTCTTT

D gene: TRBD1
J gene: TRBJ1-1
clone size: many
V gene: TRBV7-2
CDR3 protein: CASSPRQGMNTEAFF
CDR3 DNA: TGTGCCAGCAGCCCTCGACAGGGGATGAACACTGAAGCTTTCTTT

D gene: TRBD2
J gene: TRBJ2-5
clone size: many
V gene: TRBV7-2
CDR3 protein: CASSRGLAGRETQYF
CDR3 DNA: TGTGCCAGCAGCCGTGGACTAGCGGGTCGGGAGACCCAGTACTTC

D gene: TRBD2
J gene: TRBJ2-1
clone size: many
V gene: TRBV7-6
CDR3 protein: CASSLELAGGGYNEQFF
CDR3 DNA: TGTGCCAGCAGCTTAGAGCTAGCGGGCGGGGGTTACAATGAGCAGTTCTTC

D gene: TRBD1
J gene: TRBJ2-6
clone size: -
V gene: TRBV6-2/TRBV6-3
CDR3 protein: CASYLGTASPGANVLTF
CDR3 DNA: TGTGCCAGCTACCTGGGGACAGCGTCCCCCGGGGCCAACGTCCTGACTTTC

D gene: -
J gene: TRBJ2-5
clone size: few
V gene: TRBV20-1
CDR3 protein: CSARGLGETQYF
CDR3 DNA: TGCAGTGCTAGGGGACTGGGGGAGACCCAGTACTTC

D gene: TRBD2
J gene: TRBJ2-2
clone size: -
V gene: TRBV9
CDR3 protein: CASSVLAGAANTGELFF
CDR3 DNA: TGTGCCAGCAGCGTCCTAGCGGGAGCGGCGAACACCGGGGAGCTGTTTTTT

D gene: TRBD2
J gene: TRBJ2-5
clone size: -
V gene: TRBV20-1
CDR3 protein: CSARIGGQETQYF
CDR3 DNA: TGCAGTGCTAGAATCGGGGGGCAAGAGACCCAGTACTTC

D gene: TRBD2
J gene: TRBJ2-7
clone size: many
V gene: TRBV7-8
CDR3 protein: CASSFSSGAYEQYF
CDR3 DNA: TGTGCCAGCAGCTTCTCTAGCGGGGCCTACGAGCAGTACTTC

D gene: -
J gene: TRBJ2-3
clone size: -
V gene: TRBV20-1
CDR3 protein: CSARDHGKDTQYF
CDR3 DNA: TGCAGTGCTAGAGATCACGGGAAAGATACGCAGTATTTT

D gene: TRBD1
J gene: TRBJ2-7
clone size: few
V gene: TRBV6-2/TRBV6-3
CDR3 protein: CASSLPGGAYEQYF
CDR3 DNA: TGTGCCAGCAGTTTGCCAGGGGGAGCCTACGAGCAGTACTTC

D gene: -
J gene: TRBJ2-3
clone size: -
V gene: TRBV12-3/TRBV12-4
CDR3 protein: CASSLEGDSTDTQYF
CDR3 DNA: TGTGCCAGCAGTTTAGAGGGAGACAGCACAGATACGCAGTATTTT

D gene: -
J gene: TRBJ2-6
clone size: many
V gene: TRBV6-2/TRBV6-3
CDR3 protein: CASRLTGANVLTF
CDR3 DNA: TGTGCCAGCAGGCTGACTGGGGCCAACGTCCTGACTTTC

D gene: TRBD1
J gene: TRBJ2-5
clone size: many
V gene: TRBV7-3
CDR3 protein: CASSSQGAETQYF
CDR3 DNA: TGTGCCAGCAGCTCCCAGGGGGCAGAGACCCAGTACTTC

D gene: -
J gene: TRBJ1-6
clone size: many
V gene: TRBV7-2
CDR3 protein: CASSTRGLDSPLHF
CDR3 DNA: TGTGCCAGCAGCACAAGGGGTCTAGATTCACCCCTCCACTTT

D gene: -
J gene: TRBJ2-7
clone size: many
V gene: TRBV10-3
CDR3 protein: CAINAEPSYEQYF
CDR3 DNA: TGTGCCATCAACGCCGAGCCCTCCTACGAGCAGTACTTC

D gene: -
J gene: TRBJ2-1
clone size: few
V gene: TRBV29-1
CDR3 protein: CSVADRDYYNEQFF
CDR3 DNA: TGCAGCGTCGCCGACAGGGACTATTACAATGAGCAGTTCTTC

D gene: -
J gene: TRBJ2-1
clone size: many
V gene: TRBV7-4
CDR3 protein: CASSLEGSVCYNEQFF
CDR3 DNA: TGTGCCAGCAGCTTAGAGGGTAGCGTCTGTTACAATGAGCAGTTCTTC

D gene: TRBD1
J gene: TRBJ2-2
clone size: many
V gene: TRBV11-1
CDR3 protein: CASSPRKNRGQGELFF
CDR3 DNA: TGTGCCAGCAGCCCGCGAAAAAACAGGGGGCAAGGGGAGCTGTTTTTT

D gene: -
J gene: TRBJ1-2
clone size: few
V gene: TRBV27
CDR3 protein: CASSSRTAANYGYTF
CDR3 DNA: TGTGCCAGCAGTTCAAGGACCGCTGCTAACTATGGCTACACCTTC

D gene: -
J gene: TRBJ1-5
clone size: few
V gene: TRBV7-2
CDR3 protein: CASSRDTDQPQHF
CDR3 DNA: TGTGCCAGCAGCAGGGACACTGATCAGCCCCAGCATTTT

D gene: -
J gene: TRBJ2-1
clone size: -
V gene: TRBV10-3
CDR3 protein: CAIRDPLTPYNEQFF
CDR3 DNA: TGTGCCATCCGCGACCCCTTGACTCCCTACAATGAGCAGTTCTTC

D gene: -
J gene: TRBJ2-1
clone size: few
V gene: TRBV25-1
CDR3 protein: CASSLIAEQFF
CDR3 DNA: TGTGCCAGCAGTCTAATAGCTGAGCAGTTCTTC

D gene: -
J gene: TRBJ1-2
clone size: many
V gene: TRBV25-1
CDR3 protein: CASSEFDSLLSGYTF
CDR3 DNA: TGTGCCAGCAGTGAATTTGACAGCCTCCTATCCGGCTACACCTTC

D gene: -
J gene: TRBJ2-1
clone size: -
V gene: TRBV9
CDR3 protein: CASSVYTEGEQFF
CDR3 DNA: TGTGCCAGCAGCGTCTACACAGAGGGTGAGCAGTTCTTC

D gene: -
J gene: TRBJ2-5
clone size: -
V gene: TRBV27
CDR3 protein: CASKGGNQETQYF
CDR3 DNA: TGTGCCAGCAAGGGGGGAAACCAAGAGACCCAGTACTTC

D gene: -
J gene: TRBJ1-5
clone size: many
V gene: TRBV7-2
CDR3 protein: CASSLEPGSNQPQHF
CDR3 DNA: TGTGCCAGCAGCTTAGAGCCAGGGTCCAATCAGCCCCAGCATTTT

D gene: TRBD2
J gene: TRBJ2-2
clone size: -
V gene: TRBV7-6
CDR3 protein: CASSLSGLEAGELFF
CDR3 DNA: TGTGCCAGCAGCTTATCGGGACTAGAAGCCGGGGAGCTGTTTTTT

D gene: -
J gene: TRBJ2-5
clone size: few
V gene: TRBV5-4
CDR3 protein: CASRMTGPEETQYF
CDR3 DNA: TGTGCCAGCAGAATGACAGGACCGGAAGAGACCCAGTACTTC